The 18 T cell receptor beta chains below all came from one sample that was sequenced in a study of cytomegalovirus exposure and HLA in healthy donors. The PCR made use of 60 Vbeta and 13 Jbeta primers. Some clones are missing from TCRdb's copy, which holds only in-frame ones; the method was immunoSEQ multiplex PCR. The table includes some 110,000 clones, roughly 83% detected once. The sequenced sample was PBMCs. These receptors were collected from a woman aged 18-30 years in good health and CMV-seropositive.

The CDR3 region has the DNA TGTGCCAGCAGTCCGAGACTTACCGGGGAGCTGTTTTTT. This sequence encodes CASSPRLTGELFF. The chain employs TRBV2 and TRBJ2-2; the D is unclear. The V end was cut by 5 bases, the J end by 5 bases, with 9 bases between. This CDR3 is built from 13 residues. Germline-derived CDR1 and CDR2 are SNHLY and FYNNEI.

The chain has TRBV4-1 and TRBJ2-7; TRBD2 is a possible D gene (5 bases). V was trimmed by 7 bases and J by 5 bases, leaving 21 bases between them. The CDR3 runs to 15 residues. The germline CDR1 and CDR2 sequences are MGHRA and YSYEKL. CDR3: CASTRPGMPFDEQYF. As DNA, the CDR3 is TGCGCCAGCACCCGGCCGGGGATGCCTTTCGACGAGCAGTACTTC.

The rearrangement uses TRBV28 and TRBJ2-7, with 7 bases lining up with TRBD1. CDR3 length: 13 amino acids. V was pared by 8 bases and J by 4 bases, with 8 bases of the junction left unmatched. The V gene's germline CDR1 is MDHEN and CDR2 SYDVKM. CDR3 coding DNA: TGTGCCAGCGAGGGGACAGCGCCTTACGAGCAGTACTTC. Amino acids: CASEGTAPYEQYF.

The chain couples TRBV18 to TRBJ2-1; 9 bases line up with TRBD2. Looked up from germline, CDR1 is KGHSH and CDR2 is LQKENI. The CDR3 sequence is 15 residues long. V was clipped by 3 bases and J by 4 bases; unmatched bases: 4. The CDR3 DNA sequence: TGTGCCAGCTCACCCGCTAGCGGGATATACAATGAGCAGTTCTTC. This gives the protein CASSPASGIYNEQFF.

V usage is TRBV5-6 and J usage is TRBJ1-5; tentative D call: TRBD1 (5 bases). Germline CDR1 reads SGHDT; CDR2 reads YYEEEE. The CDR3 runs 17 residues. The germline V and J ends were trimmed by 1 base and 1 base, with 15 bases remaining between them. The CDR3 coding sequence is TGTGCCAGCAGCTTGATGTCAGGGTACCTAAGCAATCAGCCCCAGCATTTT. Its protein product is CASSLMSGYLSNQPQHF.

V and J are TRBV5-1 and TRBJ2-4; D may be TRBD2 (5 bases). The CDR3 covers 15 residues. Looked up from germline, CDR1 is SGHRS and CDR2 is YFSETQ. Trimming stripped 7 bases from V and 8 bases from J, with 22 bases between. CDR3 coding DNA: TGCGCCAGCTCCTTGGGCATAGCCGAGAGGGACATTCAGTACTTC. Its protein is CASSLGIAERDIQYF.

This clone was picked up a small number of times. The CDR3 DNA follows: TGTGCCAGCAGTCTTGGACAGGGGACCGATACGCAGTATTTT. It is translated as CASSLGQGTDTQYF. The chain carries TRBV28 and TRBJ2-3, with 9 bases that match TRBD1. The CDR3 has 14 amino acids. Germline V lookup: CDR1 MDHEN, CDR2 SYDVKM. The V and J ends lost 5 bases and 6 bases, in that order; junction bases with no gene match: 6.

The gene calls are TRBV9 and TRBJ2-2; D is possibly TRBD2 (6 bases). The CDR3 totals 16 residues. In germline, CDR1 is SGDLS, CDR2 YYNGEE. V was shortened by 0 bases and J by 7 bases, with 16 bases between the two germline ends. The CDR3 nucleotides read TGTGCCAGCAGCGTAGGATTGGGGGGAGAGCACGGGGAGCTGTTTTTT. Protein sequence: CASSVGLGGEHGELFF.

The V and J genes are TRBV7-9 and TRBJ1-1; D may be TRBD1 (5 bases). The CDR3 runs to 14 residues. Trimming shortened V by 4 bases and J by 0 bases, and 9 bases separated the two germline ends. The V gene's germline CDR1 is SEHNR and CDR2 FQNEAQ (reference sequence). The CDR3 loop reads CASSSTVVNTEAFF. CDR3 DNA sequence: TGTGCCAGCAGCTCGACAGTTGTGAACACTGAAGCTTTCTTT.

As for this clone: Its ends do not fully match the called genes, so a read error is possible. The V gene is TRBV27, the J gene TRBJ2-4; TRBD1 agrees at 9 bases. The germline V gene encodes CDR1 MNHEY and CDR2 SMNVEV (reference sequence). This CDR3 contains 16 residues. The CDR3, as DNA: TGTGCCACCAGTCCCGGGACAGGGCGCGCCAAAAACATTCAGTACTTC. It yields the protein CATSPGTGRAKNIQYF.

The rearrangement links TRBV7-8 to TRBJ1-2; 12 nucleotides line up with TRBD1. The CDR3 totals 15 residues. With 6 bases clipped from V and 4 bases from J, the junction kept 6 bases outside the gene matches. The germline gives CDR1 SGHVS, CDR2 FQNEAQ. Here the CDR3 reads CASSAGTGGPYGYTF. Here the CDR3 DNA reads TGTGCCAGCAGTGCCGGGACAGGGGGCCCCTATGGCTACACCTTC.

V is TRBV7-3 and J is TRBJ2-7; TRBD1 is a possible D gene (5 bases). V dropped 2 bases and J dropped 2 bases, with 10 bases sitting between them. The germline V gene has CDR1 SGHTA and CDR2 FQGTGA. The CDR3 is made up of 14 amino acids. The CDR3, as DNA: TGTGCCAGCAGCTTACTCCAGGGCCCCTACGAGCAGTACTTC. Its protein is CASSLLQGPYEQYF. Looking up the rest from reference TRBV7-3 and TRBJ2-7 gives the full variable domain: GAGVSQTPSNKVTEKGKYVELRCDPISGHTALYWYRQSLGQGPEFLIYFQGTGAADDSGLPNDRFFAVRPEGSVSTLKIQRTERGDSAVYLCASSLLQGPYEQYFGPGTRLTVT.

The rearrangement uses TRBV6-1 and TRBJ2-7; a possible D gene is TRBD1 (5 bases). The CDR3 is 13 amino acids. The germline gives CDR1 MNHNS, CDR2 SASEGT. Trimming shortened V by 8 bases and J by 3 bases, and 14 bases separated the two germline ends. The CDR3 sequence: CASHRTAGYEQYF. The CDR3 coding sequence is TGTGCCAGCCACAGGACGGCCGGCTACGAGCAGTACTTC.

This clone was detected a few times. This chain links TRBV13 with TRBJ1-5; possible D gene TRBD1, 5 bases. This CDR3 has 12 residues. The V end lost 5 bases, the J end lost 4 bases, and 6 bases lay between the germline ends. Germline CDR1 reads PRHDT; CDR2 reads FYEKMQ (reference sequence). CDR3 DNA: TGTGCCAGCAGCAACAGGAATCAGCCCCAGCATTTT. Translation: CASSNRNQPQHF.

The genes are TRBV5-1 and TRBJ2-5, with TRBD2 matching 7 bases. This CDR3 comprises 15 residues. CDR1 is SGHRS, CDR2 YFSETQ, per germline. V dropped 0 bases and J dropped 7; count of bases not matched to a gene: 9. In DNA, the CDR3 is TGCGCCAGCAGCTTGGAGGCGGGAGAGGAGGGGACCCAGTACTTC. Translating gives CASSLEAGEEGTQYF.

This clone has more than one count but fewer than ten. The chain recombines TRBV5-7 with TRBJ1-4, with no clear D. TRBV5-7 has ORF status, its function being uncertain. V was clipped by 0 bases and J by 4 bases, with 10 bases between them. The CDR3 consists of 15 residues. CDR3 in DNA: TGTGCCAGCAGCTTGGTGTGTCGAGTTAATGAAAAACTGTTTTTT. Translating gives CASSLVCRVNEKLFF.

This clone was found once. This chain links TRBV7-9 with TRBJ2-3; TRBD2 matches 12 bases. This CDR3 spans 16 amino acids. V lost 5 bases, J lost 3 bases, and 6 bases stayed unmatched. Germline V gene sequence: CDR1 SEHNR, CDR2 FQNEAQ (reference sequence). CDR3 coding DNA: TGTGCCAGCAGCCCCCCTAGCGGGAGGGGTACAGATACGCAGTATTTT. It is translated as CASSPPSGRGTDTQYF.

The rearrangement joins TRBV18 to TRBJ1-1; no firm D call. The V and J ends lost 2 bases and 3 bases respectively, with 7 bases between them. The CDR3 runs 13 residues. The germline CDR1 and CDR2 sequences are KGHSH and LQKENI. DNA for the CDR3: TGTGCCAGCTCACCATCCCTCGACACTGAAGCTTTCTTT. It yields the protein CASSPSLDTEAFF.